One TCR beta chain is described in this entry. This receptor's antigen is unknown. The sample holds no much larger clone one base away, and base qualities are not on file. This record belongs to a study of cytotoxic CD8 clonotypes in ibrutinib-treated CLL (dated by TCRdb to the early 2020s). Background for the entire study: The cohort included roughly 15 treatment-naive and ten to twelve relapsed/refractory patients; some 18 were IGHV unmutated. All remission and progressive disease samples were collected while patients were still receiving ibrutinib. Cryopreserved peripheral blood mononuclear cells were obtained prior to treatment, at the time of response, and at either disease progression or sustained remission. An average of roughly 270,000 productive templates and tens of thousands of productive rearrangements was obtained per sample. Responses were partial in roughly 24 patients and complete in 2; after median approximately 69 months follow-up, some 14 stayed in remission and some twelve progressed. Longitudinal samples were available for about 30% of the roughly 90 trial participants. The response samples were drawn at a median of approximately 11 months into treatment, with a range of roughly 6 to 36 months.

The label giving this sample's time point can be read as: 12 months on ibrutinib. Approximately 2 micrograms of genomic DNA were extracted from cryopreserved PBMCs for TCR beta library preparation. High-throughput TCR beta sequencing was performed on longitudinal blood samples from CLL patients receiving ibrutinib monotherapy. Patients were enrolled in a phase 2 open-label single-center ibrutinib monotherapy trial. The research as a whole found: At baseline, clonality was higher than in age-matched healthy donors and showed a strong correlation with circulating CD8+ T-cell counts. Public clonotypes were rare and either shrank or stayed stable during treatment, and the rise in clonality at ibrutinib response reflected expansion of private clonotypes. Clonality rose at ibrutinib response, remained stable during sustained remission, and dropped back toward baseline at progression. Sampling times were not matched between patients in sustained remission and patients whose disease was progressing, and lymph node repertoires were not examined.

The goal of deep resolution MiSeq sequencing was a depth between 1 in 1 million and 1 in 200,000 T cells, and coverage averaged 10x per clonotype. The immunoSEQ hsTCRB Kit was used to generate TCR beta libraries. From the authors' description of their analysis: The data were analyzed with ImmunoSEQ Analyzer and ImmunoSEQ Data Assistant, and V, D and J gene assignments followed IMGT definitions. Clonality was computed as one minus normalized Shannon entropy of productive rearrangement frequencies, ranging from 0 to 1. Only overrepresented clonotypes making up at least 0.05% of each patient's repertoire were included in the public clonotype analysis. Thirteen age-matched healthy donor repertoires from immuneACCESS served as clonality controls. Sourced from immuneACCESS, this table was stored by TCRdb with only in-frame sequences that have V and J called. A share of the clones is absent; for the studies checked, an unresolved V gene accounts for under half, and the remainder has no known explanation. V and J calls and clone size follow that table, whereas D and trimming were derived from the DNA. For this sample there are about 200,000 clones; roughly 79% appear just once. The ten largest account for approximately 10% of the sample.

The CDR3 goes from the cysteine to the phenylalanine over 18 residues. CDR3 DNA is the only sequence kept; it has 54 bases, read in frame from the first base. Germline trimming: 4 bases from V, 4 bases from J; junction bases outside gene matches: 14. Reading the germline V gene gives CDR1 SGHTA and CDR2 FQGTGA. This chain joins TRBV7-3 to TRBJ2-3, with 10 bases aligning to TRBD2. This clonotype originated in a human donor with chronic lymphocytic leukemia. The material sequenced was PBMCs, taken after 12 months of ibrutinib treatment. The bases read TGTGCCAGCAGCTCAGGGCGTAGCGGGGGGCTTTTTGCAGATACGCAGTATTTT. Protein translation: CASSSGRSGGLFADTQYF.